Listed below are T cell receptor beta chains from one sample, sequenced in a study of shared clonotypes between healthy human individuals. Profiled with immunoSEQ multiplex PCR; TCRdb holds only in-frame clones, not every one. The sample holds approximately 2.5 million clones, approximately 93% seen once. Material for sequencing was naive CD4+ T cells from PBMCs. These receptors were taken from a man aged 18 to 30 in good health. Some clones in this sample may be carry-over from other donors' samples. Each CDR3 is given with its conserved first and last residue. A D gene is named only where the DNA matches it firmly. Size tells how often a clone was seen (once, few, many) or the class of an expanded clone, and some rows leave it out.

CASSLRGTGEYYEQYF | TGTGCCAGCAGTTTAAGGGGGACAGGGGAATACTACGAGCAGTACTTC | 16 | TRBJ2-7 | TRBV27 | once | TRBD1
CASSFLLHVNTGELFF | TGTGCCAGCAGTTTTTTACTACACGTGAACACCGGGGAGCTGTTTTTT | 16 | TRBJ2-2 | TRBV27 | NA | NA
CASSFLGGRDPYF | TGTGCCAGCAGCTTCCTCGGGGGGCGCGACCCGTACTTC | 13 | TRBJ2-5 | TRBV5-5 | NA | NA
CASSEEGLVAFF | TGTGCCAGCAGTGAGGAGGGGTTGGTAGCTTTCTTT | 12 | TRBJ1-1 | TRBV6-1 | NA | NA
CASSLKAAWGRGNNEQFF | TGTGCCAGCAGCTTAAAGGCCGCTTGGGGGAGGGGGAACAATGAGCAGTTCTTC | 18 | TRBJ2-1 | TRBV11-2 | NA | NA
CASSSGPPNSPLHF | TGTGCCAGCAGCTCGGGACCTCCCAATTCACCCCTCCACTTT | 14 | TRBJ1-6 | TRBV13 | NA | NA
CASSPRVAGGSGELFF | TGCGCCAGCAGCCCCCGGGTAGCGGGCGGTTCCGGGGAGCTGTTTTTT | 16 | TRBJ2-2 | TRBV5-1 | NA | TRBD2
CASSPGGGAEKGQPQHF | TGTGCCAGCTCACCGGGGGGGGGCGCAGAAAAAGGGCAGCCCCAGCATTTT | 17 | TRBJ1-5 | TRBV18 | NA | NA
CASSFPPGTSGYNEQFF | TGTGCCAGCAGCTTCCCTCCCGGGACTAGCGGTTACAATGAGCAGTTCTTC | 17 | TRBJ2-1 | TRBV7-9 | NA | TRBD2
CASSPTRNTIYF | TGTGCCAGCAGCCCCACCAGAAACACCATATATTTT | 12 | TRBJ1-3 | TRBV11-3 | NA | NA
CASSLGSSGTEAFF | TGTGCCAGCAGCTTAGGGTCATCGGGGACTGAAGCTTTCTTT | 14 | TRBJ1-1 | TRBV7-9 | few | NA
CASRGGGTRAEQYF | TGTGCCAGCAGGGGGGGAGGAACTCGAGCTGAGCAGTACTTC | 14 | TRBJ2-7 | TRBV5-4 | NA | NA
CASSFPSSGSGGTQYF | TGTGCCAGCAGTTTTCCCTCTAGCGGGAGTGGGGGGACGCAGTATTTT | 16 | TRBJ2-3 | TRBV7-9 | NA | TRBD2
CASGRDTNSPLHF | TGTGCCAGCGGTCGGGACACGAATTCTCCCCTCCACTTT | 13 | TRBJ1-6 | TRBV9 | NA | NA
CASSFSLDRVEAGELFF | TGTGCCAGCAGCTTTTCCCTGGACAGGGTGGAGGCCGGGGAGCTGTTTTTT | 17 | TRBJ2-2 | TRBV7-8 | once | TRBD1
CASSFGQVSSGNTIYF | TGTGCCAGCAGCTTCGGGCAGGTTAGCTCTGGAAACACCATATATTTT | 16 | TRBJ1-3 | TRBV7-2 | NA | NA
CASSPPGSDEQFF | TGTGCCAGCTCACCACCGGGTTCCGATGAGCAGTTCTTC | 13 | TRBJ2-1 | TRBV18 | NA | NA
CASSLYSRADTQYF | TGTGCCAGCAGCTTATATTCCAGGGCAGATACGCAGTATTTT | 14 | TRBJ2-3 | TRBV7-3 | NA | NA
CASSDSQAGGYTF | TGTGCCAGCAGTGACTCACAGGCGGGAGGCTACACCTTC | 13 | TRBJ1-2 | TRBV25-1 | once | NA
CASSQVTGGNEKLFF | TGTGCCAGCAGCCAAGTGACAGGGGGGAATGAAAAACTGTTTTTT | 15 | TRBJ1-4 | TRBV11-2 | NA | TRBD1
CASSGGGELFF | TGTGCCAGCAGCGGAGGCGGGGAGCTGTTTTTT | 11 | TRBJ2-2 | TRBV7-6 | NA | NA
CASSFPGQGHEQYF | TGTGCCAGCAGCTTCCCGGGACAGGGGCACGAGCAGTACTTC | 14 | TRBJ2-7 | TRBV5-4 | NA | TRBD1
CASSLVEGANYGYTF | TGTGCCAGCAGCCTAGTGGAGGGGGCTAACTATGGCTACACCTTC | 15 | TRBJ1-2 | TRBV11-2 | NA | NA
CASSILLPGANVLTF | TGTGCCAGTAGTATCCTACTTCCGGGGGCCAACGTCCTGACTTTC | 15 | TRBJ2-6 | TRBV19 | once | NA
CASSGGAGPLGEQYF | TGCGCCAGCAGCGGGGGGGCAGGGCCCCTGGGCGAGCAGTACTTC | 15 | TRBJ2-7 | TRBV5-1 | NA | NA
CASSLRAGTDTEAFF | TGTGCCAGCAGCTTACGAGCAGGGACGGACACTGAAGCTTTCTTT | 15 | TRBJ1-1 | TRBV11-3 | NA | NA
CATARGGSGYEQYF | TGTGCCACCGCGCGCGGCGGGAGTGGATACGAGCAGTACTTC | 14 | TRBJ2-7 | TRBV19 | NA | TRBD2
CATSRRFAPADTQYF | TGTGCCACCAGCAGACGGTTCGCGCCTGCAGATACGCAGTATTTT | 15 | TRBJ2-3 | TRBV15 | NA | NA
CASSYSSTGSTYEQYF | TGTGCCAGCAGTTACTCGTCGACAGGTTCCACCTACGAGCAGTACTTC | 16 | TRBJ2-7 | TRBV6-5 | NA | NA
CASRAGGDTQYF | TGTGCCAGCAGAGCGGGAGGAGATACGCAGTATTTT | 12 | TRBJ2-3 | TRBV2 | NA | TRBD2
CSGGSSGVF | TGCAGCGGGGGTTCCAGTGGAGTCTTT | 9 | TRBJ1-1 | TRBV29-1 | NA | NA
CASSAGTGVETQYF | TGTGCCAGCAGCGCCGGGACAGGGGTAGAGACCCAGTACTTC | 14 | TRBJ2-5 | TRBV6-6 | NA | TRBD1
CASSLAPDYNEQFF | TGTGCCAGCAGCTTAGCTCCAGATTACAATGAGCAGTTCTTC | 14 | TRBJ2-1 | TRBV7-7 | NA | NA
CASSPGLANEQFF | TGCGCCAGCAGCCCGGGACTAGCAAATGAGCAGTTCTTC | 13 | TRBJ2-1 | TRBV5-1 | NA | TRBD2
CASSLEGGYYGYTF | TGCGCCAGCAGCTTGGAAGGGGGTTACTATGGCTACACCTTC | 14 | TRBJ1-2 | TRBV5-1 | NA | NA
CASSLWTANYGYTF | TGTGCCAGCAGCCTCTGGACAGCTAACTATGGCTACACCTTC | 14 | TRBJ1-2 | TRBV5-6 | NA | NA
CASSDPPGQDTDTQYF | TGTGCCAGCAGTGATCCTCCGGGACAGGACACAGATACGCAGTATTTT | 16 | TRBJ2-3 | TRBV6-1 | NA | TRBD1
CASSGGTGEGYTF | TGTGCCAGCAGCGGCGGGACAGGAGAAGGCTACACCTTC | 13 | TRBJ1-2 | TRBV5-4 | NA | TRBD1
CASSITSGGELFF | TGTGCCAGCAGCATAACTAGCGGCGGGGAGCTGTTTTTT | 13 | TRBJ2-2 | TRBV7-2 | NA | TRBD2
CASTRGDSVYEQYF | TGTGCGAGCACCCGTGGGGATTCGGTCTACGAGCAGTACTTC | 14 | TRBJ2-7 | TRBV6-1 | NA | NA
CASPRTGVSDTQYF | TGTGCCAGCCCAAGGACAGGGGTTTCAGATACGCAGTATTTT | 14 | TRBJ2-3 | TRBV18 | NA | TRBD1
CASKKGGGLYEQYF | TGTGCCAGCAAAAAGGGTGGCGGCCTCTACGAGCAGTACTTC | 14 | TRBJ2-7 | TRBV28 | NA | NA
CASRKFTEGSSYNEQFF | TGTGCCAGCAGGAAGTTTACGGAGGGCAGTTCCTACAATGAGCAGTTCTTC | 17 | TRBJ2-1 | TRBV5-4 | NA | NA
CASSLRLSSYEQYF | TGTGCCAGCAGCTTACGTCTGAGCTCCTACGAGCAGTACTTC | 14 | TRBJ2-7 | TRBV13 | NA | NA
CASISGLSAFF | TGTGCCAGCATTTCAGGGTTGTCGGCTTTCTTT | 11 | TRBJ1-1 | TRBV6-1 | NA | NA
CASSSGTVATGELFF | TGTGCCAGCAGCTCCGGGACAGTGGCGACCGGGGAGCTGTTTTTT | 15 | TRBJ2-2 | TRBV11-3 | NA | TRBD1
CASSQKLSSYEQYF | TGCGCCAGCAGCCAGAAACTTAGCTCCTACGAGCAGTACTTC | 14 | TRBJ2-7 | TRBV5-1 | NA | NA
CASSTDRGLGNEQFF | TGTGCCAGCAGCACCGACAGGGGGCTGGGAAATGAGCAGTTCTTC | 15 | TRBJ2-1 | TRBV7-9 | NA | TRBD1
CASSLEQGYGYTF | TGTGCCAGCAGCTTGGAACAGGGGTATGGCTACACCTTC | 13 | TRBJ1-2 | TRBV13 | once | TRBD1
CASSFTGVPYEQYF | TGTGCCAGCAGCTTTACAGGGGTCCCCTACGAGCAGTACTTC | 14 | TRBJ2-7 | TRBV11-1 | NA | TRBD1
CAISGLEYNEQFF | TGTGCCATCAGTGGACTAGAGTACAATGAGCAGTTCTTC | 13 | TRBJ2-1 | TRBV10-3 | NA | NA
CAWSAQTNSPLHF | TGTGCCTGGAGTGCGCAGACCAATTCACCCCTCCACTTT | 13 | TRBJ1-6 | TRBV30 | NA | NA
CASSFGGSAAVGYTF | TGCGCCAGCAGCTTTGGCGGGTCGGCCGCTGTCGGCTACACCTTC | 15 | TRBJ1-2 | TRBV5-1 | NA | NA
CASSRDSQPQHF | TGTGCCAGCAGTCGGGACAGTCAGCCCCAGCATTTT | 12 | TRBJ1-5 | TRBV28 | NA | TRBD1